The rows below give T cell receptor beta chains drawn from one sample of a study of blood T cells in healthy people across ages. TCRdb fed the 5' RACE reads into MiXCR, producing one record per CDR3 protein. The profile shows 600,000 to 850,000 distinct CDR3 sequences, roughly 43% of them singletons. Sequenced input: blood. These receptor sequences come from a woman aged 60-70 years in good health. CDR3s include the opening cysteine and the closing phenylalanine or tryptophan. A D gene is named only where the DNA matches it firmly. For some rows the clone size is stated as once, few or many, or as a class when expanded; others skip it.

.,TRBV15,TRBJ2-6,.,TGTGCCACCAGCAGGGTTGGTGGACACGCGGGTGGGGCCAACGTCCTGACTTTC,CATSRVGGHAGGANVLTF
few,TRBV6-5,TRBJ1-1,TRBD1,TGTGCCAGCAGCATTGCTGACAGGGGGAGCGCTGAAGCTTTCTTT,CASSIADRGSAEAFF
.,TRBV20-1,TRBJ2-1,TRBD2,TGCAGTGCTCAATTAGCGGGAGAAATCGCGCAGTTCTTC,CSAQLAGEIAQFF
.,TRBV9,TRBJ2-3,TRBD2,TGTGCCAGCAGCGTCGGTCTAGCGGGAGAGAGAGATACGCAGTATTTT,CASSVGLAGERDTQYF
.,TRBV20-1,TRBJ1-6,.,TGCAGTGCCCATCCGAACAATTCACCCCTCCACTTT,CSAHPNNSPLHF
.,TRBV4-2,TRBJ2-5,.,TGTGCCAGCAGCCAAGATATCCGAGAGACCCTGTACTTC,CASSQDIRETLYF
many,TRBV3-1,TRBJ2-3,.,TGTGCCAGCAGCCAAGGCACAGATACGCAGTATTTT,CASSQGTDTQYF
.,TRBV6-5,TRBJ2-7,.,TGTGCCAGTCATGGGGTAGGGCTCCCCTACGAGCAGTACTTC,CASHGVGLPYEQYF
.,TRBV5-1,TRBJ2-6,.,TGCGCCAGCAGTTGGGGGGTCTCTGGGGCCAACGTCCTGACTTTC,CASSWGVSGANVLTF
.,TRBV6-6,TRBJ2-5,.,TGTGCCAGCAGTTACTCGGGGGGCTTGGAGACCCAGTACTTC,CASSYSGGLETQYF
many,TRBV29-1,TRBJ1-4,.,TGCAGCGCCACGACGGGTGGACAGACTAATGAAAAACTGTTTTTT,CSATTGGQTNEKLFF
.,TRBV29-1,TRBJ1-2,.,TGCAGCGTAAATCAGGGTGGAGGCTACACCTTC,CSVNQGGGYTF
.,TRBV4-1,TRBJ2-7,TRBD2,TGCGCCAGCAACCAACTTCGGACTAGCGGAATGATCTACGAGCAGTACTTC,CASNQLRTSGMIYEQYF
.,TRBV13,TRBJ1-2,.,TGTGCCAGCAGCCCCCGCTCGACCCTATCGGGCTACACCTTC,CASSPRSTLSGYTF
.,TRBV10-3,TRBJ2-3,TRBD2,TGTGCCATCAGTGTCCCACTAGCGGGGGGCACAGATACGCAGTATTTT,CAISVPLAGGTDTQYF
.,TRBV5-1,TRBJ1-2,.,TGCGCCAGCAGCTTGCGGCCAGATAGAAACTTTGGCTACACCTTC,CASSLRPDRNFGYTF
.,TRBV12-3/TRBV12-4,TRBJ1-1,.,TGTGCCAGCAGTTTGGCGGGGGCGGTGACTGAAGCTTTCTTT,CASSLAGAVTEAFF
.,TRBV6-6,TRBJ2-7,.,TGTGCCAGCAGTTACGTCAGGGTCGACGAGCAGTACTTC,CASSYVRVDEQYF
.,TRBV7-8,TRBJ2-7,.,TGTGCCAGCAGTCCCGCCAGTGTCTCCTACGAGCAGTACTTC,CASSPASVSYEQYF
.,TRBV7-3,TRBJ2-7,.,TGTGCCAGCAGCTTAATTTACAGCTCTTACGAGCAGTACTTC,CASSLIYSSYEQYF
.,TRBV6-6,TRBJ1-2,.,TGTGCCAGCAGTTACTGGGGCTACACCTTC,CASSYWGYTF
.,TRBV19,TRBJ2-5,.,TGTGCCAGTAGACCACAGGGAACGGAGACCCAGTACTTC,CASRPQGTETQYF
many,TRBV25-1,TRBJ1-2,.,TGTGCCAGCAGCGAAGATCTAGGGCATGGCTACACCTTC,CASSEDLGHGYTF
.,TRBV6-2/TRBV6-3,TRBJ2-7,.,TGTGCCAGCAGTTACTCTATGGTTATGAGCTCCTACGAGCAGTACTTC,CASSYSMVMSSYEQYF
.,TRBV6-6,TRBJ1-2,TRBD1,TGTGCCAGCGGAGCCAGGGGGGGGGCTTACTATGGCTACACCTTC,CASGARGGAYYGYTF
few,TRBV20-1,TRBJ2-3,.,TGCAGTGCTCTCGCTGGGGGCGCAGGGGATACGCAGTATTTT,CSALAGGAGDTQYF
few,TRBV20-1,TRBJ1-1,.,TGCAGTGCTAGTTATGGGTCGCGAGGAAAGGAAGCTTTCTTT,CSASYGSRGKEAFF
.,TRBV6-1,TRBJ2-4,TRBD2,TGTGCCAGCAGTGGCGGGGGGCCGAATACGGAGTACTTC,CASSGGGPNTEYF
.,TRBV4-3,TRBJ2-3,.,TGCGCCAGCAGCCAAGAATGGGACACAGATACGCAGTATTTT,CASSQEWDTDTQYF
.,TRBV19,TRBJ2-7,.,TGTGCCAGTACCTTACGCCTAGGGAACTACGAGCAGTACTTC,CASTLRLGNYEQYF
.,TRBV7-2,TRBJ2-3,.,TGTGCCAGCAGCTTCAGAGCGACTAGCACAGATACGCAGTATTTT,CASSFRATSTDTQYF
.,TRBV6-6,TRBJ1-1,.,TGTGCCAGTAAGGGGAACACTGAAGCTTTCTTT,CASKGNTEAFF
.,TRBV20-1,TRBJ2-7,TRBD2,TGCAGTGCTTATATAGCGGGAGGGATGTACGAGCAGTACTTC,CSAYIAGGMYEQYF
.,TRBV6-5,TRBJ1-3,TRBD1,TGTGCCAGCAGTCGGATCTGGACAGGGCCTGGAAACACCATATATTTT,CASSRIWTGPGNTIYF
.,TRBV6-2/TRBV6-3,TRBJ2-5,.,TGTGCCAGCACCGGGTATCCGGGCAACGTTGAAGAGACCCAGTACTTC,CASTGYPGNVEETQYF
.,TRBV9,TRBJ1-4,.,TGTGCCAGCAGCGGAACCCGGGACGGGGAAAAACTGTTTTTT,CASSGTRDGEKLFF
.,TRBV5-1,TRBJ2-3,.,TGCGCCAGCAGCTTGGATCGGGGAGCTGGAGATACGCAGTATTTT,CASSLDRGAGDTQYF
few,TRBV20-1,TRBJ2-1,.,TGCAGTGCTAGAGATAACAGCGGTACCTACAATGAGCAGTTCTTC,CSARDNSGTYNEQFF
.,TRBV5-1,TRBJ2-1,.,TGCGCCAGCAGCTTGCTCACAGGGCAAGGGATCGATGAGCAGTTCTTC,CASSLLTGQGIDEQFF
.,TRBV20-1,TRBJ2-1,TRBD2,TGCAGTGCCCCTCGACTAGCGGGAGGGCCCGGGAATGAGCAGTTCTTC,CSAPRLAGGPGNEQFF
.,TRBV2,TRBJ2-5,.,TGTGCCAGCAGGTTGGAGGGGGCCCTTTACAAGCAGTACTTC,CASRLEGALYKQYF
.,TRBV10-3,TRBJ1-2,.,TGTGCCATCAGTGAGGGCGGGTCTGTCTACACCTTC,CAISEGGSVYTF
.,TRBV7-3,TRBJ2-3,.,TGTGCCAGCAGCTTAAGACCCCCTAGCACAGATACGCAGTATTTT,CASSLRPPSTDTQYF
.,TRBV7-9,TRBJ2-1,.,TGTACCAGCAGCTTAGGGTATGAGCAGTTCTTC,CTSSLGYEQFF
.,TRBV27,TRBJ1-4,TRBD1,TGTGCCAGCAGTGAAACCCAGGGGGTATTAGGTGAAAAACTGTTTTTT,CASSETQGVLGEKLFF
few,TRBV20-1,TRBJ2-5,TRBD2,TGCAGTGCTACCCGACCGGGACTAGCGGGAGAGTTTGGAGAGACCCAGTACTTC,CSATRPGLAGEFGETQYF
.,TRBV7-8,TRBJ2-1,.,TGTGCCAGCAGCGTAAAAGGCGGCGCGGTGAGCTCCTACAATGAGCAGTTCTTC,CASSVKGGAVSSYNEQFF
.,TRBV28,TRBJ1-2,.,TGTGCCAGCAGTTTAGAAGATCGGGGAGTCGGTGGCTACACCTTC,CASSLEDRGVGGYTF
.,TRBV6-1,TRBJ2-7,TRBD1,TGTGCCAGCAGCGAGCACCCTGGGACAGTCAGCTCCTACGAGCAGTACTTC,CASSEHPGTVSSYEQYF
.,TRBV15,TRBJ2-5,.,TGTGCCACCAGCATTAATAGCGGTTTCCAAGAGACCCAGTACTTC,CATSINSGFQETQYF
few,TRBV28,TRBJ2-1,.,TGTGCCAGCAGTTTCGCTCAGGGATACAATGAGCAGTTCTTC,CASSFAQGYNEQFF